This section outlines one T cell receptor (beta chain) sequence together with its context. TCRdb re-called the 5' RACE reads; one entry per CDR3 protein, DNA not given. This repertoire includes around 100,000 distinct CDR3 sequences. The data derive from a study of T cells expressing NK-cell markers. This sequence was found in a woman aged 18-69 years in good health. The sample was blood T cells: a sorted CD56 or NKG2C T cell subset, CD4+ or CD8+ T cells, or bulk PBMC T cells (not recorded which).

This CDR3 is CASSFWGSETQYF. The chain combines TRBV12-3 or TRBV12-4 with TRBJ2-5; absent DNA, TCRdb's TRBD1 call cannot be checked. The CDR3 is made up of 13 amino acids.